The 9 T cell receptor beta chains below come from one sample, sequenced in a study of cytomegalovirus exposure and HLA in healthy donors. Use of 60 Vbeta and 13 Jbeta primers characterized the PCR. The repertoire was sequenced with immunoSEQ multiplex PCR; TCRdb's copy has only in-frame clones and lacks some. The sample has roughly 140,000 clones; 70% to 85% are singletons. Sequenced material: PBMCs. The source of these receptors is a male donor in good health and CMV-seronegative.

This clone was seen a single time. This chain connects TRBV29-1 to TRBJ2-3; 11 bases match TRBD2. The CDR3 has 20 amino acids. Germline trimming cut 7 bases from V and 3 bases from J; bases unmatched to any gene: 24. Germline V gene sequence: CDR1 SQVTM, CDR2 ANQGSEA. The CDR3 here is CSAITSFLAGGVPGTDTQYF. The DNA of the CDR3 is TGCAGCGCTATTACTTCATTTCTAGCGGGGGGTGTACCAGGTACAGATACGCAGTATTTT.

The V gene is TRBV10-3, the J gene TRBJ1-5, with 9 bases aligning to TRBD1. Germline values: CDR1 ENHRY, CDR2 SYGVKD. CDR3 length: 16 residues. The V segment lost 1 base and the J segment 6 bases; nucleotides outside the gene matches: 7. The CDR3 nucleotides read TGTGCCATCAGTGAGTGGGACAGGGTATCAGCTCAGCCCCAGCATTTT. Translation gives CAISEWDRVSAQPQHF.

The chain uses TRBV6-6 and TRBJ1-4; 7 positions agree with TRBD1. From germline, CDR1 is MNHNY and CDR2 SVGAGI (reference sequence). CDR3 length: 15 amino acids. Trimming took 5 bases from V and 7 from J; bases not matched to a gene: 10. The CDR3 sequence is CASSRTRDSGEKLFF. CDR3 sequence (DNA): TGTGCCAGCAGTCGAACCCGGGACAGCGGTGAAAAACTGTTTTTT.

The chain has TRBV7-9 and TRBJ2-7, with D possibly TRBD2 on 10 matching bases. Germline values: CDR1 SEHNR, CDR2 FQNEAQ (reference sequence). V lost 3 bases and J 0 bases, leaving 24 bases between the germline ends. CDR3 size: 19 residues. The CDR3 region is CASSFPQGALAGGSYEQYF. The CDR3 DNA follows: TGTGCCAGCAGCTTCCCACAGGGGGCTTTAGCGGGAGGCTCCTACGAGCAGTACTTC.

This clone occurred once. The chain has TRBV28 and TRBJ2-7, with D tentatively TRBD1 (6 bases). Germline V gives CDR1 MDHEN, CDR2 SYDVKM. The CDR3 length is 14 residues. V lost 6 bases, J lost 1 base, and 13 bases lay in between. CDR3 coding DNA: TGTGCCAGCAGGGGGGCAGCTCCTTCCTACGAGCAGTACTTC. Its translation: CASRGAAPSYEQYF.

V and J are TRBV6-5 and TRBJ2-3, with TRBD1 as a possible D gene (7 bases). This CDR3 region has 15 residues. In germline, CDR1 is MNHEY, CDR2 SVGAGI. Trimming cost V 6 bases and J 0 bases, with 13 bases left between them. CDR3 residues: CASRRQGGSTDTQYF. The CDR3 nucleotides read TGTGCCAGCAGGCGTCAGGGGGGTAGCACAGATACGCAGTATTTT.

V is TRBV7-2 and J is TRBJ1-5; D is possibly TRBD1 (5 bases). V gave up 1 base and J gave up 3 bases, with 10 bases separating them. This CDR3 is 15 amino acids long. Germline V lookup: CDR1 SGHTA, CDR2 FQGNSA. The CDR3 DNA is TGTGCCAGCAGCTTAGAGAGACAGTTCAATCAGCCCCAGCATTTT. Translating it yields CASSLERQFNQPQHF.

The CDR3 DNA sequence: TGTGCCAGCAGCCCCCGACTAGCTTCCAATGAGCAGTTCTTC. Translated: CASSPRLASNEQFF. The V gene is TRBV11-3, the J gene TRBJ2-1; 7 bases are shared with TRBD2. CDR3 length equals 14 residues. With 5 bases clipped from V and 6 bases from J, the junction kept 7 bases outside the gene matches. Germline loops: CDR1 SGHNT, CDR2 YENEEA. The full variable domain, its missing parts supplied by reference TRBV11-3 and TRBJ2-1, is EAGVVQSPRYKIIEKKQPVAFWCNPISGHNTLYWYLQNLGQGPELLIRYENEEAVDDSQLPKDRFSAERLKGVDSTLKIQPAELGDSAVYLCASSPRLASNEQFFGPGTRLTVL.

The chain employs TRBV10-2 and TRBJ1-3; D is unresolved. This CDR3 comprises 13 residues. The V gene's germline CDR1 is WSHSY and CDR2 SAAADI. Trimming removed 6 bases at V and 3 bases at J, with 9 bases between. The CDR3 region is CASRRKYGNTIYF. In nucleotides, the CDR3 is TGCGCCAGCAGGAGGAAATATGGAAACACCATATATTTT.